This T cell receptor (beta chain) came from a study of T cell changes during pregnancy in multiple sclerosis. V lost 4 bases and J 0 bases, leaving 7 bases between the germline ends. Germline V lookup: CDR1 SNHLY, CDR2 FYNNEI. CDR3 length equals 14 residues. Clones were sequenced by immunoSEQ multiplex PCR, and TCRdb holds only the in-frame ones, with some missing. Found here are about 75,000 clones, approximately 90% of them singletons; the top ten hold about 0.45%. Sequencing used CD4+ T cells from peripheral blood mononuclear cells, obtained before pregnancy. The receptor was isolated from a female donor with multiple sclerosis, enrolled in a pregnancy study. V is TRBV2 and J is TRBJ1-5; no firm D call. The CDR3 sequence: CASSARVSNQPQHF. CDR3 bases: TGTGCCAGCAGTGCTCGAGTTAGCAATCAGCCCCAGCATTTT.